One sample yielded the 20 T cell receptor beta chains listed below, sequenced in a study of cytomegalovirus exposure and HLA in healthy donors. PCR primers comprised 60 Vbeta and 13 Jbeta primers. Sequenced by immunoSEQ multiplex PCR; TCRdb stores in-frame clones only, minus some. The data contain some 71,000 clones, about 78% of them seen just once; the ten biggest clones take up roughly 3.5%. Sequenced input: PBMCs. Receptors originate from a man between 18 and 35 years old in good health and CMV-seronegative.

The chain recombines TRBV7-6 with TRBJ2-3; D unresolved. This CDR3 is 14 amino acids long. The V gene's germline CDR1 is SGHVS and CDR2 FNYEAQ. V was clipped by 1 base and J by 0 bases, with 5 bases between them. Here the CDR3 DNA reads TGTGCCAGCAGCTTAGTCCGGAGCACAGATACGCAGTATTTT. Residues: CASSLVRSTDTQYF.

V gene TRBV5-1 combines with J gene TRBJ2-1, with 8 bases fitting TRBD2. V lost 6 bases, J lost 2 bases, and 7 bases stayed unmatched. CDR3 size: 15 residues. From germline, CDR1 is SGHRS and CDR2 YFSETQ. CDR3 loop: CASTHSGDTYNEQFF. CDR3 in DNA: TGCGCCAGCACCCATAGCGGGGACACCTACAATGAGCAGTTCTTC.

The chain couples TRBV9 to TRBJ2-3; D possibly corresponds to TRBD2 (6 bases). Germline V CDR1 and CDR2: SGDLS, YYNGEE. Trimming took 0 bases from V and 2 from J, leaving 16 bases between them. The CDR3 consists of 17 residues. The chain's CDR3 is CASSVESGGGITDTQYF. In DNA, the CDR3 is TGTGCCAGCAGCGTAGAATCCGGGGGAGGCATCACAGATACGCAGTATTTT.

This rearrangement joins TRBV7-2 to TRBJ2-1; TRBD2 matches 9 bases. The ends lost 1 base at V and 10 bases at J; junction bases unmatched: 11. Germline V lookup: CDR1 SGHTA, CDR2 FQGNSA. This CDR3 contains 16 residues. The CDR3 spells CASSLEGGGAVREQFF. The CDR3 DNA reads TGTGCCAGCAGCTTAGAAGGCGGGGGGGCAGTCAGGGAGCAGTTCTTC.

The genes are TRBV5-4 and TRBJ2-1, with 9 bases aligning to TRBD2. CDR3 length equals 15 residues. The trim removed 4 bases at V and 4 bases at J, leaving 6 bases unmatched. The V gene's germline CDR1 is SGHNT and CDR2 YYREEE (reference sequence). CDR3 nucleotide sequence: TGTGCCAGCAGCCAGGCTAGCGGGAAATACAATGAGCAGTTCTTC. Its translation: CASSQASGKYNEQFF.

V usage is TRBV5-4 and J usage is TRBJ2-2, with TRBD1 matching 9 bases. The CDR3 has 16 amino acids. Trimming removed 1 base from V and 1 base from J; junction bases left unmatched: 2. The germline gives CDR1 SGHNT, CDR2 YYREEE (reference sequence). DNA for the CDR3: TGTGCCAGCAGCTTGCCGGGACAGGGGAACACCGGGGAGCTGTTTTTT. It specifies CASSLPGQGNTGELFF.

The chain is built from TRBV10-3 and TRBJ2-7; possibly TRBD2 for D (5 bases). The length of the CDR3 is 14 residues. The V end lost 3 bases, the J end lost 3 bases, and 12 bases lay between the germline ends. CDR1 and CDR2 from the germline V gene are ENHRY and SYGVKD. CDR3 DNA: TGTGCCATCAGTGATAATAAGGCGGGCTACGAGCAGTACGTC. This encodes CAISDNKAGYEQYV.

The CDR3 DNA reads TGTGCCATCAGTGAGTTGGCGGGGGGGCCTACCGACTCCTACAATGAGCAGTTCTTC. This translates into CAISELAGGPTDSYNEQFF. The chain links TRBV10-3 to TRBJ2-1, with TRBD2 identical over 9 bases. Germline trimming cut 1 base from V and 0 bases from J; bases unmatched to any gene: 10. The CDR3 runs 19 residues. Germline V gene data show CDR1 as ENHRY and CDR2 as SYGVKD.

This clone was found a few times. The chain links TRBV9 to TRBJ1-1; maybe TRBD1 (6 bases). The CDR3 length is 13 residues. Per the germline V gene, CDR1 is SGDLS and CDR2 is YYNGEE. Trimming left V 4 bases short and J 1 base short, with 8 bases between. CDR3 sequence reads: CASSRTANTEAFF. The CDR3 nucleotides read TGTGCCAGCAGCAGGACAGCGAACACTGAAGCTTTCTTT. Filled out from reference TRBV9 and TRBJ1-1, the complete variable domain reads DSGVTQTPKHLITATGQRVTLRCSPRSGDLSVYWYQQSLDQGLQFLIQYYNGEERAKGNILERFSAQQFPDLHSELNLSSLELGDSALYFCASSRTANTEAFFGQGTRLTVV.

The rearrangement uses TRBV7-2 and TRBJ2-7; D uncertain. The V gene lost 4 bases and the J gene lost 0 bases, with 13 bases spanning the gap. The CDR3 totals 15 residues. CDR1 is SGHTA and CDR2 is FQGNSA in the germline V gene. The CDR3 DNA sequence: TGTGCCAGCAGCTCCCCAGCGTTGGACTCCTACGAGCAGTACGTC. This encodes CASSSPALDSYEQYV.

V is TRBV2 and J is TRBJ2-2; TRBD1 matches 7 bases. This CDR3 comprises 15 residues. J was trimmed by 7 bases and V by 2 bases; bases with no gene match: 7. Germline V gene lookup returns CDR1 SNHLY and CDR2 FYNNEI. The CDR3 region has the DNA TGTGCCAGCAGTGAAAGACAGGGTTTCGTCGGGGAGCTGTTTTTT. This gives the protein CASSERQGFVGELFF.

This rearrangement joins TRBV28 to TRBJ1-1, with 7 bases lining up with TRBD1. CDR3 length equals 15 residues. J lost 6 bases, V lost 5 bases, and 12 bases had no gene match. Germline loops: CDR1 MDHEN, CDR2 SYDVKM. CDR3 residues: CASSPFKTGFSEAFF. Here the CDR3 DNA reads TGTGCCAGCAGTCCTTTTAAGACAGGGTTCTCTGAAGCTTTCTTT.

The chain has TRBV5-6 and TRBJ2-2, with D hard to call. Trimming cost V 4 bases and J 9 bases, with 10 bases left between them. The CDR3 extends over 12 amino acids. In germline, CDR1 is SGHDT, CDR2 YYEEEE. The CDR3 coding sequence is TGTGCCAGCAGCCCAGGATTCAGGGAGCTGTTTTTT. It codes for CASSPGFRELFF.

This clone was observed a single time. V gene TRBV6-1 combines with J gene TRBJ2-7; perhaps TRBD2 as D (6 bases). The CDR3 runs to 13 residues. The germline gives CDR1 MNHNS, CDR2 SASEGT. The V gene lost 4 bases and the J gene lost 6 bases, with 13 bases spanning the gap. CDR3 in amino acids: CASSGWQGGEQYV. The DNA for the CDR3 is TGTGCCAGCAGTGGGTGGCAGGGAGGCGAGCAGTACGTC.

This clone was recorded only once. The chain is built from TRBV28 and TRBJ1-6; no definite D call. Trimming left V 3 bases short and J 9 bases short, with 15 bases between. The germline V gene encodes CDR1 MDHEN and CDR2 SYDVKM. This CDR3 is 15 amino acids long. This CDR3 reads CASSFVALRGSPLHF. DNA of the CDR3: TGTGCCAGCAGTTTTGTGGCCCTGCGAGGTTCACCCCTCCACTTT.

The chain is built from TRBV5-5 and TRBJ2-5; possibly TRBD1 for D (6 bases). Germline V lookup: CDR1 SGHKS, CDR2 YYEKEE (reference sequence). The germline V and J ends were trimmed by 4 bases and 4 bases, with 23 bases remaining between them. The CDR3 runs to 17 residues. This CDR3 is CASSGVVTQGRGETQYF. The CDR3 DNA sequence: TGTGCCAGCAGCGGGGTGGTAACACAGGGCAGGGGAGAGACCCAGTACTTC.

The CDR3 sequence: CASPLAGGLQETQYF. CDR3 sequence (DNA): TGTGCCAGCCCCCTGGCGGGGGGTTTACAAGAGACCCAGTACTTC. The chain uses TRBV2 and TRBJ2-5, with 8 bases matching TRBD2. The CDR3 length is 15 residues. V trimming: 8 bases; J trimming: 2 bases; junction bases outside the gene matches: 10. Germline assignment: CDR1 SNHLY and CDR2 FYNNEI.

This clone was seen a handful of times. V gene TRBV5-6 combines with J gene TRBJ2-2; 9 nucleotides match TRBD2. Germline V gives CDR1 SGHDT, CDR2 YYEEEE. The CDR3 is 16 amino acids. Trimming removed 4 bases from V and 5 bases from J; junction bases left unmatched: 9. CDR3 amino acids: CASSHYIAGATGELFF. Here the CDR3 DNA reads TGTGCCAGCAGCCATTATATAGCGGGGGCGACCGGGGAGCTGTTTTTT.

This clone was counted a few times. V usage is TRBV2 and J usage is TRBJ2-1, with D possibly matching TRBD1 (5 bases). The V end lost 4 bases, the J end lost 3 bases, and 10 bases lay between the germline ends. The CDR3 runs to 14 residues. Germline V gene sequence: CDR1 SNHLY, CDR2 FYNNEI. CDR3 protein: CASSAPGNYNEQFF. The DNA for the CDR3 is TGTGCCAGCAGTGCGCCAGGGAACTACAATGAGCAGTTCTTC.

This chain connects TRBV10-1 to TRBJ2-1; 7 bases match TRBD1. This CDR3 is built from 13 residues. Germline lookup yields CDR1 WNHNN and CDR2 SYGVQD (reference sequence). J gave up 9 bases and V 4 bases, and 6 bases lay outside the gene matches. The CDR3 loop is CASSGGTAGEQFF. The CDR3 DNA reads TGCGCCAGCAGTGGGGGGACAGCAGGTGAGCAGTTCTTC.